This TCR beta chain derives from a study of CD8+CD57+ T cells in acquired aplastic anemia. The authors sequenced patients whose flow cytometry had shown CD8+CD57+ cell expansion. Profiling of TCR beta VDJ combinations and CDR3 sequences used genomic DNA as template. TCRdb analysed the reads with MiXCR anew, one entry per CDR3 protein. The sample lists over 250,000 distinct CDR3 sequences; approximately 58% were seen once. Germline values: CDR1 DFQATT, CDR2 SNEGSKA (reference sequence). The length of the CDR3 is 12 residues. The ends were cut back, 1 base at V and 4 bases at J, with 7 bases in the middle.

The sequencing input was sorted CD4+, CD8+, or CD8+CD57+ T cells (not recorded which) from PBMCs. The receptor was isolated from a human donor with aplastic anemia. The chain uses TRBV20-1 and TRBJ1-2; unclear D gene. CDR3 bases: TGCAGTGCTAGAGGGACCACCTATGGCTACACCTTC. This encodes CSARGTTYGYTF.